This TCR beta chain comes out of a study of cytomegalovirus exposure and HLA in healthy donors. Study-level results: Fewer N-insertions (relative to the approximately 700-donor mean) were reportedly seen in an Asian-associated ancestry cluster in a later analysis.

PCR used 60 Vbeta primers and 13 Jbeta primers. Produced via immunoSEQ multiplex PCR; TCRdb's table is partial and in-frame only. The table records under 250,000 clones, about 86% of them present only once. Comments on this clone: Its antigen is still unknown.

Germline CDR1 reads LNHDA; CDR2 reads SQIVND (reference sequence). Trimming at V came to 4 bases and at J to 5 bases, leaving 2 bases not matched to a gene. CDR3 size: 13 residues. This TCR was recovered from a woman aged 55-69 years in good health and CMV-seropositive. The chain links TRBV19 to TRBJ1-1; 9 nucleotides align to TRBD1. The sequencing input was PBMCs. CDR3 loop: CASSRQGVTEAFF. The CDR3 nucleotides read TGTGCCAGTAGTAGACAGGGGGTTACTGAAGCTTTCTTT.